This TCR beta chain is from a study of shared clonotypes between healthy human individuals. Study overall: Three plates each covered CD4 naive and memory; CD8 naive two, CD8 memory one.

Study-level results: The four-donor shared clonotypes exceeded non-shared clonotypes in generation probability, with non-shared ones scoring lower.

Germline CDR1 is SEHNR and CDR2 is FQNEAQ (reference sequence). CDR3 size: 15 residues. On this clone itself: Its antigen is still unknown. At one end the junction does not follow the germline gene, possibly because of a read error.

Sequenced by immunoSEQ multiplex PCR; TCRdb stores in-frame clones only, minus some. The sample lists more than 500,000 clones; approximately 94% were seen once. The V gene is TRBV7-9, the J gene TRBJ2-7; 14 positions match TRBD2. The sequence derives from a woman under 40 in good health. The sequenced material came from naive CD4+ T cells sorted from blood. Subset given: CD45RA+ positively selected. DNA of the CDR3: TGTGCCAGCAGTCAGACAGGAATAGGACTAGCGGGAGGATCTTTC. It specifies CASSQTGIGLAGGSF.